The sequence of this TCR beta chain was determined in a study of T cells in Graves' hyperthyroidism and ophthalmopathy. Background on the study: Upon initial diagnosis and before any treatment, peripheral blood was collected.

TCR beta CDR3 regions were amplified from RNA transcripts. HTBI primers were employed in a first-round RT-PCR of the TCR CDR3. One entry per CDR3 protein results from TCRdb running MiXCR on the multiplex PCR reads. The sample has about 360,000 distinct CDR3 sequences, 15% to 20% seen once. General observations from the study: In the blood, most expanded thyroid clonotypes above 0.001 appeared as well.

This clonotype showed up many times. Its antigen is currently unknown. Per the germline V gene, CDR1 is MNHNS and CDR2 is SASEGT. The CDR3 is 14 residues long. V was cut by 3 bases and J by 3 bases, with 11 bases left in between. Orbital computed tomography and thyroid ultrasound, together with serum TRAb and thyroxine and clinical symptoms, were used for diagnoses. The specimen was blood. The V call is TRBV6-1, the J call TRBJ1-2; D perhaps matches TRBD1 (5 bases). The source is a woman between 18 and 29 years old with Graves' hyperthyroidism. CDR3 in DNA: TGTGCCAGCAGTGACGGGGGAGGCGACTATGGCTACACCTTC. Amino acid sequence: CASSDGGGDYGYTF.